In this sample, the clone carrying this T cell receptor beta chain turned up many times. Its specificity is not known. This record comes from a study of T-cell reconstitution after alpha-beta-depleted transplantation in children. General study points: Surviving recipient T cells and intrathymic progenitors accounted for some patients' high TCRbeta diversity at day 60. At around two months after transplant, the alpha-beta T cells were reportedly derived from several hundred expanded clones that came from non-depleted graft cells. T-cell counts and diversity were attributed mostly to newly produced T cells one year after transplant.

This CDR3 has 16 residues. V shed 4 bases and J 0 bases; nucleotides not matched to a gene: 5. CDR1 and CDR2 (germline): SGHRS, YFSETQ. During its preparation, the TCRbeta library received unique molecular identifiers. MiXCR, run by TCRdb on the PCR reads, gives a single entry per CDR3 protein. The top ten clones hold 9.1% of a sample with about 300,000 distinct CDR3 sequences, around 7.3% of them seen once. The V call is TRBV5-1, the J call TRBJ2-1, with 9 bases aligning to TRBD1. The clonotype comes from a female patient between 2 and 15 years old who had a stem cell transplant for Fanconi anemia, so the T cells may come from the graft donor. The material sequenced was peripheral blood, taken 360 days after TCRalphabeta/CD19-depleted stem cell transplant. The CDR3 spells CASSADRGSSYNEQFF. The CDR3 DNA is TGCGCCAGCAGCGCAGACAGGGGGAGCTCCTACAATGAGCAGTTCTTC.